Listed here are 2 T cell receptor beta chains from one sample, sequenced in a study of T-cell reconstitution after alpha-beta-depleted transplantation in children. A library of TCRbeta sequences, prepared with unique molecular identifiers, was generated. From the PCR reads, TCRdb called clonotypes with MiXCR, one entry per CDR3 protein. The sample consists of roughly 790,000 distinct CDR3 sequences, roughly 15% of them appearing once. The sample was PBMCs, mostly from graft donor cells, taken 360 days after TCRalphabeta/CD19-depleted stem cell transplant. The origin of the receptors is a male patient under 18 who had a stem cell transplant for acute lymphoblastic leukemia, so the T cells may come from the graft donor.

This clonotype was seen repeatedly, ten times or more. Here the CDR3 reads CASSYSGRGRSVEQFF. CDR3 in DNA: TGCGCCAGCAGCTATAGCGGGAGGGGCCGATCAGTTGAGCAGTTCTTC. The rearrangement uses TRBV5-1 and TRBJ2-1; 11 positions match TRBD2. CDR3 length equals 16 residues. In germline, CDR1 is SGHRS, CDR2 YFSETQ. J gave up 9 bases and V 3 bases, and 11 bases lay outside the gene matches.

The rearrangement joins TRBV12-3 or TRBV12-4 to TRBJ2-6; D ambiguous. The CDR3 loop spans 15 amino acids. Deletions cut 8 bases from V and 1 base from J, with 12 bases between. The CDR3 loop reads CASRLGISGANVLTF. CDR3 nucleotide sequence: TGTGCCAGCCGGCTAGGGATATCTGGGGCCAACGTCCTGACTTTC.